This TCR beta chain was observed in a study of blood T cell repertoires in COVID-19. At the level of the study: Whether acute or convalescent, the COVID-19 samples came from the United States, Italy and Spain.

Per the original methods: Estimated nucleated cell counts came from reference gene primer amplification. TCRdb keeps only in-frame clones here, not all; method: immunoSEQ multiplex PCR. For V, J and clone size, that table is used; D and trimming come from the DNA. Of roughly 160,000 clones listed, less than 90% are singletons. Germline assignment: CDR1 SGHTA and CDR2 FQGNSA. The CDR3 has 15 residues. The junction had 2 bases not matched to a gene; V was cut back by 3 bases and J by 0 bases. Sequencing was performed on peripheral blood. This receptor was obtained from a man aged 60 to 75 with acute or convalescent COVID-19. The V and J genes are TRBV7-2 and TRBJ1-3, with 7 bases matching TRBD1. The CDR3 spells CASSFRDSSGNTIYF. CDR3 nucleotide sequence: TGTGCCAGCAGCTTCCGGGACAGCTCTGGAAACACCATATATTTT.